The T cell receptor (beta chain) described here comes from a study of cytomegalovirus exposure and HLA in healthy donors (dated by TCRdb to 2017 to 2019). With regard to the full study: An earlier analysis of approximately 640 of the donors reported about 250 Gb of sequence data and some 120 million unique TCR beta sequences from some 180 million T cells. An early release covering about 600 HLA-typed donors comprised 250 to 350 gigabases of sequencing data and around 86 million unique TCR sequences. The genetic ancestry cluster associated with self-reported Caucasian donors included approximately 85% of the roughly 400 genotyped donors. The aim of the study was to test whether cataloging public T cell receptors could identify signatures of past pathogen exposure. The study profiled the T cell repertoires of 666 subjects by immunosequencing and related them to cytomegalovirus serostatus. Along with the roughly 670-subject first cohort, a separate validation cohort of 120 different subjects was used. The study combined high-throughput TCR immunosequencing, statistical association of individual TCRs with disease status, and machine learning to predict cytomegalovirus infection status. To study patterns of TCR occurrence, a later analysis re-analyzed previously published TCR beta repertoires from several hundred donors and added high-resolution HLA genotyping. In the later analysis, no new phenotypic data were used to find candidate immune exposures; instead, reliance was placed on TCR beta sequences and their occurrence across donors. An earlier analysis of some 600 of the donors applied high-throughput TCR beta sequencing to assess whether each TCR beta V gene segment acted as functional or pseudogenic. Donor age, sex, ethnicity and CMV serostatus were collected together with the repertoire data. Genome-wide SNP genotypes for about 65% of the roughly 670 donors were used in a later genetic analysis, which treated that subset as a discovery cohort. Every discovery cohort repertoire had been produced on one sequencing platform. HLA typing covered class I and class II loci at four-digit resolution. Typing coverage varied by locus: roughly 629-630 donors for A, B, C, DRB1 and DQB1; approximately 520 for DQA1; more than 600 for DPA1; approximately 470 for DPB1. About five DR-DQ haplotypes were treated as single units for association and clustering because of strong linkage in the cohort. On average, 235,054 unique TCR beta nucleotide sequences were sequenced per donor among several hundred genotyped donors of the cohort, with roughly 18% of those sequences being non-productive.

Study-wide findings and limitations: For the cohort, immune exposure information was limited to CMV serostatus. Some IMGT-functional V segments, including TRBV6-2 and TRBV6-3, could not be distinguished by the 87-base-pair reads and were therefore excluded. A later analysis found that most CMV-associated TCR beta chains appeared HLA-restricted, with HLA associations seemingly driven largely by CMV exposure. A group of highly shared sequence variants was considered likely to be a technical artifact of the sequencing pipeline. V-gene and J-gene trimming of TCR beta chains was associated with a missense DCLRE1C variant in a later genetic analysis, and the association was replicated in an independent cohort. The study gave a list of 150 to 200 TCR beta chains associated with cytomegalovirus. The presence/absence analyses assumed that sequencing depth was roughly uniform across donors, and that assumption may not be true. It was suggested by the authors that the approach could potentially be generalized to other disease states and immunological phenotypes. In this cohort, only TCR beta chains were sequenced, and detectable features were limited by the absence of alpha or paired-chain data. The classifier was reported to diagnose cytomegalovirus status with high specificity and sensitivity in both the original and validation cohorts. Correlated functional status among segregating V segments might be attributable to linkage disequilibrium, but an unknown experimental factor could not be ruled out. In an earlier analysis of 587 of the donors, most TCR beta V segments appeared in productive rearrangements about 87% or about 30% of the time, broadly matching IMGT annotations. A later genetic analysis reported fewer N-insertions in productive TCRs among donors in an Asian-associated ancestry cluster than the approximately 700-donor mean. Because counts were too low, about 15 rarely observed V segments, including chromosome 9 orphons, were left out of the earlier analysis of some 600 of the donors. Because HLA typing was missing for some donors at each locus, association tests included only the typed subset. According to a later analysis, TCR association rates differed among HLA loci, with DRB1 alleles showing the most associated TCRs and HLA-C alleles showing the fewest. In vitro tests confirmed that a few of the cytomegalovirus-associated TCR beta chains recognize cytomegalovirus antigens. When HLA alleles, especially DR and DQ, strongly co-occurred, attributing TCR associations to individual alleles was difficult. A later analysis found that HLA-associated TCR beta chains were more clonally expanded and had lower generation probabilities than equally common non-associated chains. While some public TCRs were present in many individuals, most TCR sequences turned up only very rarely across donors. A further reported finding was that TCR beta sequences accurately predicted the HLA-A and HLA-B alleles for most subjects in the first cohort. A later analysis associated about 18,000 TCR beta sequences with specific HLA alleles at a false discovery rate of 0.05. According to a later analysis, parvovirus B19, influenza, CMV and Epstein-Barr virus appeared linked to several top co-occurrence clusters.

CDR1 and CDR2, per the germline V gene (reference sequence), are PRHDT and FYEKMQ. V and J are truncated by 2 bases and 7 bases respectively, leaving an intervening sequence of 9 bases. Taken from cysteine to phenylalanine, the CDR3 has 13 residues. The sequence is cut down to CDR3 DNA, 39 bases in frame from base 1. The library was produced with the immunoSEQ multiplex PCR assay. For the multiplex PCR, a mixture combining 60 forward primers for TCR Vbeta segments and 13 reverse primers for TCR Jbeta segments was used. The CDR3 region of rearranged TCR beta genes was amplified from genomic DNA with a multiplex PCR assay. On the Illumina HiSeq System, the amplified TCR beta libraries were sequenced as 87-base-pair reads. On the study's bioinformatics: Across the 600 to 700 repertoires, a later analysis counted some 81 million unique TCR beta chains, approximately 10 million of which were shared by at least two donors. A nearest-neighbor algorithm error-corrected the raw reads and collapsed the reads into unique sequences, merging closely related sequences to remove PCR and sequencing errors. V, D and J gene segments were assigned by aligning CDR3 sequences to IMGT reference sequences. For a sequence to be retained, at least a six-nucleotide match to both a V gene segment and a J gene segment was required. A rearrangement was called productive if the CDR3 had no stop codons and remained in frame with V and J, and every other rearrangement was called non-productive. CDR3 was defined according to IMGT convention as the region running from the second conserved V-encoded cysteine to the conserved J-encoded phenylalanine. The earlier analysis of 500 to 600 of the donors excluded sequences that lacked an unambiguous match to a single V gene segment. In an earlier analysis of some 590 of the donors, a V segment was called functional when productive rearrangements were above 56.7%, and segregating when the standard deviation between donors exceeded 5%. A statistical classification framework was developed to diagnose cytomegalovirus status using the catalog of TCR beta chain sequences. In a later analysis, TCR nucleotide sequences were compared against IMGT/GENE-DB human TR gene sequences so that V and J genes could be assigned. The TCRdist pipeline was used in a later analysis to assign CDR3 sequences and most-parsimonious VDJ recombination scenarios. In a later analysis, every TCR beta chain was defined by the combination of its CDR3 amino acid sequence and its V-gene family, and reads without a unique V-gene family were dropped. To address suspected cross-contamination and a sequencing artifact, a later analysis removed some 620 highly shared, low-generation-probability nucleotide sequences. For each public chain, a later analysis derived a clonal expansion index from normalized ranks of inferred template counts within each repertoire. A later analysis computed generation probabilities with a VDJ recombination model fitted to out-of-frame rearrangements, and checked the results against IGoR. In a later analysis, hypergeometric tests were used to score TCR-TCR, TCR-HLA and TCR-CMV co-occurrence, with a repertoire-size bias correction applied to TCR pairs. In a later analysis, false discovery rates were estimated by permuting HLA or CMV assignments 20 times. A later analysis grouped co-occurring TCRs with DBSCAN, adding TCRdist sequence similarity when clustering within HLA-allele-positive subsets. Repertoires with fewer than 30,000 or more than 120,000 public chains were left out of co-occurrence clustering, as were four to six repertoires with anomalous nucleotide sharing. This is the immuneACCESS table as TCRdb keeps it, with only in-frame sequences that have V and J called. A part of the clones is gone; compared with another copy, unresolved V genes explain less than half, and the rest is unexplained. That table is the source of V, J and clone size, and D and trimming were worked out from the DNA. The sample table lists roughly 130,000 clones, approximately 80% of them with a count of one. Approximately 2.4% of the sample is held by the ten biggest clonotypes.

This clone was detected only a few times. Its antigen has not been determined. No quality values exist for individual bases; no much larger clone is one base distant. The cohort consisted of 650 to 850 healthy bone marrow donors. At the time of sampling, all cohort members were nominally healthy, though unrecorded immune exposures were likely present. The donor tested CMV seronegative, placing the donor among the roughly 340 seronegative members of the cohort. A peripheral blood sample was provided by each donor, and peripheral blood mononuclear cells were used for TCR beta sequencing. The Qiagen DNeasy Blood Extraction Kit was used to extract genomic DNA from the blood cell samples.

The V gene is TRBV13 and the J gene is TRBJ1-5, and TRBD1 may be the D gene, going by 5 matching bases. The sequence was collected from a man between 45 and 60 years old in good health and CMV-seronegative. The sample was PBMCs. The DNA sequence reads TGTGCCAGCAGCTTAAATGGGGGGCAGCCCCAGCATTTT. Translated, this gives CASSLNGGQPQHF. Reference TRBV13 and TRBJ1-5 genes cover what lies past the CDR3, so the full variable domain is AAGVIQSPRHLIKEKRETATLKCYPIPRHDTVYWYQQGPGQDPQFLISFYEKMQSDKGSIPDRFSAQQFSDYHSELNMSSLELGDSALYFCASSLNGGQPQHFGDGTRLSIL.